This T cell receptor beta chain appears in the sequencing data of a study of CXCR3-negative and CXCR3-positive naive CD8 T cells. All TRB cDNA libraries came from 5' RACE performed with UMI labels. Each CDR3 protein gets one entry in TCRdb, which reprocessed the 5' RACE reads and gives no DNA. Its listing shows some 66,000 distinct CDR3 sequences. In the case of this clonotype: The antigen remains unidentified.

Study conclusions and caveats: Whereas memory cells differed, naive CXCR3-negative and CXCR3-positive cells shared similar TRBV-TRBJ usage.

This CDR3 has 13 residues. The germline CDR1 and CDR2 sequences are SNHLY and FYNNEI. Triplicate approximately 300,000-cell sorts were made of each CD8+ T cell subset. This chain links TRBV2 with TRBJ1-1; TCRdb picks TRBD1, but there is no DNA to check that call. Input material: naive CXCR3- CD8+ T cells from blood. Specified subset: CD45RO-CCR7+CD27+CD95- naive CD8+ T cells lacking CXCR3 (TNR3-). The TCR comes from a human donor in good health. Some clones in this sample may be carry-over from other donors' samples. This CDR3 is CASETGANTEAFF.